A single sample is the source of the 24 T cell receptor beta chains below, sequenced in a study of CD8+CD57+ T cells in acquired aplastic anemia. Genomic DNA acted as the template from which TCR beta VDJ combination and CDR3 sequence profiling were carried out. Each CDR3 protein gets one entry after TCRdb re-called the reads with MiXCR. The data show under 200,000 distinct CDR3 sequences, with over 70% seen just once and more than 35% held by the top ten. All patients picked for sequencing had shown, by flow cytometry, an expansion of CD8+CD57+ cells. Sequencing input: sorted CD4+, CD8+, or CD8+CD57+ T cells (not recorded which) from PBMCs. The receptors originated from a human donor with aplastic anemia.

The chain links TRBV6-1 to TRBJ1-2; weak D call: TRBD1 (6 bases). Germline V gene lookup returns CDR1 MNHNS and CDR2 SASEGT. Trimming took 3 bases from V and 1 from J, leaving 21 bases between them. There are 18 residues in the CDR3. The CDR3 loop is CASSDHIWYRENNYGYTF. The CDR3, as DNA: TGTGCCAGCAGTGACCATATCTGGTACAGGGAGAATAACTATGGCTACACCTTC.

The chain couples TRBV20-1 to TRBJ2-7; 10 bases line up with TRBD1. Germline loops: CDR1 DFQATT, CDR2 SNEGSKA (reference sequence). J gave up 6 bases and V 3 bases, and 8 bases lay outside the gene matches. The CDR3 is 14 amino acids. The CDR3 loop is CSARAGQGIVEQYF. CDR3 bases: TGCAGTGCTAGGGCGGGACAGGGGATAGTCGAGCAGTACTTC.

The chain couples TRBV20-1 to TRBJ2-5; no definite D call. V lost 3 bases and J 4 bases, leaving 9 bases between the germline ends. CDR3 length: 12 amino acids. Germline V gives CDR1 DFQATT, CDR2 SNEGSKA (reference sequence). CDR3 sequence (DNA): TGCAGTGCTAGCAGTCAGCTAGAGACCCAGTACTTC. This translates into CSASSQLETQYF.

This clonotype was detected a few times. This chain joins TRBV7-3 and TRBJ2-6, with 8 bases fitting TRBD1. CDR3 length: 16 amino acids. J was trimmed by 0 bases and V by 5 bases; bases with no gene match: 3. Per germline, CDR1 SGHTA and CDR2 FQGTGA. CDR3 in amino acids: CASSRQGPSGANVLTF. DNA for the CDR3: TGTGCCAGCAGCAGACAGGGGCCCTCTGGGGCCAACGTCCTGACTTTC.

A few counts support this clonotype. The chain uses TRBV10-2 and TRBJ1-3; D might be TRBD1 (5 bases). Germline assignment: CDR1 WSHSY and CDR2 SAAADI. Trimming stripped 3 bases from V and 3 bases from J, with 9 bases between. This CDR3 has 14 residues. Written as DNA, the CDR3 is TGCGCCAGCAGTGAAAGGGGAAGTGGAAACACCATATATTTT. It encodes CASSERGSGNTIYF.

The V gene is TRBV19, the J gene TRBJ2-5; weak D call: TRBD1 (6 bases). The CDR3 totals 15 residues. Per germline, CDR1 LNHDA and CDR2 SQIVND (reference sequence). V was shortened by 5 bases and J by 4 bases, with 17 bases between the two germline ends. CDR3 bases: TGTGCCAGTAGTCCGCAGGGGTATCCAGGAGAGACCCAGTACTTC. This codes for CASSPQGYPGETQYF.

This rearrangement joins TRBV7-2 to TRBJ1-2; 10 positions agree with TRBD1. Germline CDR1 reads SGHTA; CDR2 reads FQGNSA. The CDR3 has 15 residues. V dropped 3 bases and J dropped 6; count of bases not matched to a gene: 7. The CDR3 is CASSLTGQGSNGYTF. The CDR3 DNA follows: TGTGCCAGCAGCTTGACGGGACAGGGGTCCAATGGCTACACCTTC.

The V call is TRBV7-9, the J call TRBJ2-2; TRBD2 agrees at 9 bases. Germline lookup yields CDR1 SEHNR and CDR2 FQNEAQ (reference sequence). There are 14 residues in the CDR3. V lost 9 bases and J lost 2; bases outside the gene matches: 4. This chain's CDR3 is CASSSGGNTGELFF. For the CDR3, the DNA is TGTGCCAGTAGTAGCGGGGGAAACACCGGGGAGCTGTTTTTT.

The chain couples TRBV15 to TRBJ2-5; D not certain. Germline values: CDR1 LNHNV, CDR2 YYDKDF (reference sequence). The CDR3 spans 14 residues. Between the trimmed V and J ends, which lost 1 base and 3 bases, there was a span of 9 bases. The CDR3 DNA reads TGTGCCACCAGCAGAGTTGGTCGCGAAGAGACCCAGTACTTC. It specifies CATSRVGREETQYF. Looking up the rest from reference TRBV15 and TRBJ2-5 gives the full variable domain: DAMVIQNPRYQVTQFGKPVTLSCSQTLNHNVMYWYQQKSSQAPKLLFHYYDKDFNNEADTPDNFQSRRPNTSFCFLDIRSPGLGDTAMYLCATSRVGREETQYFGPGTRLLVL.

This chain connects TRBV10-3 to TRBJ2-5, with D unresolved. Trimming shortened V by 3 bases and J by 5 bases, and 4 bases separated the two germline ends. This CDR3 contains 11 residues. CDR1 and CDR2 from the germline V gene are ENHRY and SYGVKD. CDR3 sequence: CAISDRETQYF. CDR3 nucleotides: TGTGCCATCAGTGACAGGGAGACCCAGTACTTC.

As concerns this clonotype: One end of the junction is discordant with germline, which a read error may explain. The chain has TRBV10-2 and TRBJ1-5; no reliable D call. CDR1 is WSHSY and CDR2 is SAAADI in the germline V gene. The CDR3 sequence is 13 residues long. In DNA, the CDR3 is TGTGCCAGCAGTTACTCTAGTGGGGAGGTCCAGCATTTT. This sequence encodes CASSYSSGEVQHF.

The chain carries TRBV11-2 and TRBJ1-4; tentatively, D is TRBD1 (5 bases). CDR3 length: 14 residues. With 1 base removed from V and 7 bases from J, the gap between germline ends came to 10 bases. Germline CDR1 SGHAT, CDR2 FQNNGV. CDR3 coding DNA: TGTGCCAGCAGCTTAGGGTCAGGGACTGAAAAACTGTTTTTT. Protein sequence: CASSLGSGTEKLFF.

V is TRBV19 and J is TRBJ1-1, with unresolved D. The CDR3 is made up of 13 amino acids. Between the trimmed V and J ends, which lost 3 bases and 4 bases, there was a span of 9 bases. Looked up from germline, CDR1 is LNHDA and CDR2 is SQIVND (reference sequence). The CDR3 nucleotides are TGTGCCAGTAGTATGAGACCACTCACTGAAGCTTTCTTT. Translation: CASSMRPLTEAFF.

This sequence joins TRBV5-1 and TRBJ2-2; D is perhaps TRBD2 (5 bases). V was shortened by 5 bases and J by 2 bases, with 13 bases between the two germline ends. The germline V gene encodes CDR1 SGHRS and CDR2 YFSETQ. The CDR3 is 15 residues long. CDR3 in DNA: TGCGCCAGCAGGGAAGAGGGATCTAACACCGGGGAGCTGTTTTTT. Translation: CASREEGSNTGELFF.

This clonotype has a single count. This rearrangement joins TRBV29-1 to TRBJ1-4; weak D call: TRBD1 (5 bases). From germline, CDR1 is SQVTM and CDR2 ANQGSEA. Trimming pared 4 bases from V and 8 bases from J, leaving 11 bases between. The CDR3 is 12 residues long. The CDR3 sequence is CSVGGQGEKLFF. In nucleotides, the CDR3 is TGCAGCGTTGGGGGCCAGGGCGAAAAACTGTTTTTT.

V and J are TRBV14 and TRBJ2-7, with D possibly TRBD1 on 5 matching bases. The CDR3 spans 13 residues. V was trimmed by 3 bases and J by 4 bases, leaving 10 bases between them. Looked up from germline, CDR1 is SGHDN and CDR2 is FVKESK. The CDR3 coding sequence is TGTGCCAGCAGCCACGCAGGGCGGTACGAGCAGTACTTC. As protein: CASSHAGRYEQYF. The variable domain in full, with the rest retrieved from reference TRBV14 and TRBJ2-7, is EAGVTQFPSHSVIEKGQTVTLRCDPISGHDNLYWYRRVMGKEIKFLLHFVKESKQDESGMPNNRFLAERTGGTYSTLKVQPAELEDSGVYFCASSHAGRYEQYFGPGTRLTVT.

This rearrangement joins TRBV13 to TRBJ2-7, with 7 bases fitting TRBD1. After removal of 5 bases from V and 2 bases from J, the junction contained 6 bases not matched to a gene. Germline loops: CDR1 PRHDT, CDR2 FYEKMQ (reference sequence). The CDR3 is 14 residues long. DNA for the CDR3: TGTGCCAGCAGCCAAGGGACAGCTGCCTACGAGCAGTACTTC. This gives the protein CASSQGTAAYEQYF.

The rearrangement joins TRBV7-3 to TRBJ2-1; tentatively, D is TRBD2 (5 bases). Germline V CDR1 and CDR2: SGHTA, FQGTGA. The CDR3 covers 14 residues. Trimming took off 5 bases at V and 2 bases at J, with 10 bases between the two ends. CDR3 in amino acids: CASSLSGTYNEQFF. The CDR3, as DNA: TGTGCCAGCAGCCTAAGCGGTACCTACAATGAGCAGTTCTTC.

The V gene is TRBV5-1, the J gene TRBJ2-1; 10 bases agree with TRBD2. After removal of 3 bases from V and 7 bases from J, the junction contained 7 bases not matched to a gene. CDR3 length equals 15 residues. The germline gives CDR1 SGHRS, CDR2 YFSETQ. Here the CDR3 reads CASSSSGGAINEQFF. In DNA, the CDR3 is TGCGCCAGCAGCTCCAGCGGGGGGGCAATTAATGAGCAGTTCTTC.

The rearrangement joins TRBV20-1 to TRBJ2-1; a weak D match, TRBD2 (5 bases). The CDR3 spans 14 residues. With 4 bases removed from V and 8 bases from J, the gap between germline ends came to 18 bases. Germline V gives CDR1 DFQATT, CDR2 SNEGSKA (reference sequence). The DNA for the CDR3 is TGCAGTGCTACTTGGGTTCGCCAGGAGGATGAGCAGTTCTTC. Translated: CSATWVRQEDEQFF.

This sequence joins TRBV7-2 and TRBJ2-7; D possibly matches TRBD1 or TRBD2 (5 bases each). The CDR3 loop spans 14 amino acids. V lost 2 bases, J lost 6 bases, and 14 bases lay in between. The germline gives CDR1 SGHTA, CDR2 FQGNSA. CDR3 residues: CASSLTQPGSEQYF. CDR3 sequence (DNA): TGTGCCAGCAGCTTAACACAGCCAGGGAGCGAGCAGTACTTC.

This clonotype was observed a few times. The chain recombines TRBV7-8 with TRBJ1-6; D gene ambiguous. This CDR3 is 14 amino acids long. Germline CDR1 reads SGHVS; CDR2 reads FQNEAQ. V was pared by 1 base and J by 5 bases, with 6 bases between. CDR3 sequence: CASSLVLNNSPLHF. CDR3 nucleotides: TGTGCCAGCAGCTTAGTGCTGAATAATTCACCCCTCCACTTT. Using reference TRBV7-8 and TRBJ1-6 for the parts outside the CDR3, the full variable domain is GAGVSQSPRYKVAKRGQDVALRCDPISGHVSLFWYQQALGQGPEFLTYFQNEAQLDKSGLPSDRFFAERPEGSVSTLKIQRTQQEDSAVYLCASSLVLNNSPLHFGNGTRLTVT.

This clonotype was seen many times. The chain recombines TRBV15 with TRBJ2-1; D unresolved. Germline V gene sequence: CDR1 LNHNV, CDR2 YYDKDF (reference sequence). The CDR3 covers 14 residues. V was cut by 0 bases and J by 6 bases, with 9 bases left in between. This CDR3 is CATSRDRWGNEQFF. CDR3 bases: TGTGCCACCAGCAGAGATCGGTGGGGCAATGAGCAGTTCTTC.

This clonotype was recorded a few times. The gene calls are TRBV10-3 and TRBJ2-7, with D possibly called TRBD1 or TRBD2 (7 bases each). Trimming removed 2 bases at V and 2 bases at J, with 16 bases between. CDR3 length equals 16 residues. Germline CDR1 and CDR2: ENHRY and SYGVKD. As DNA, the CDR3 is TGTGCCATCAGTGAGAGCGGGACAGTCCCTACCTACGAGCAGTACTTC. Translated: CAISESGTVPTYEQYF.